The source of this T cell receptor beta chain is a study of T cell responses to AZD1222 COVID-19 vaccine. Study-wide points: A rise in Spike-specific TCR breadth and depth followed two AZD1222 doses.

Repertoires were generated with immunoSEQ multiplex PCR, while TCRdb's copy carries only in-frame clones and drops some. The sample has fewer than 130,000 clones; approximately 94% are singletons. This clone appeared a single time. As yet, its antigen is unknown. The sequence derives from an adult who received the AZD1222 COVID-19 vaccine. The source material was peripheral blood, sampled 28 days after the second AZD1222 dose.

CDR3 protein: CASSYLAGGGEKLFF. CDR3 nucleotide sequence: TGTGCCAGCAGTTACCTCGCAGGGGGCGGAGAAAAACTGTTTTTT. The chain joins TRBV6-5 to TRBJ1-4; 8 nucleotides match TRBD1. CDR3 length equals 15 residues. In germline, CDR1 is MNHEY, CDR2 SVGAGI. The V segment lost 2 bases and the J segment 8 bases; nucleotides outside the gene matches: 7.